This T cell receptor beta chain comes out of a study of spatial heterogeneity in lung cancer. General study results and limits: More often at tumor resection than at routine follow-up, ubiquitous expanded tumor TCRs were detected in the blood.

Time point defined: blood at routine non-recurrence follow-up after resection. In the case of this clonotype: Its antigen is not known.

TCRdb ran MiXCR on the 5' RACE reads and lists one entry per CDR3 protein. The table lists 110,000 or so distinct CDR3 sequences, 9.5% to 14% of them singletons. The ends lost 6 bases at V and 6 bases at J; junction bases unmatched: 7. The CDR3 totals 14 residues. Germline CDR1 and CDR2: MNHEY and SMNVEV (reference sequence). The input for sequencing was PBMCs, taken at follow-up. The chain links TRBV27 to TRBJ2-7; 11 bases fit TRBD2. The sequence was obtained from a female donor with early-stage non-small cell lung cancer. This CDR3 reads CASRTSGTFGEQYF. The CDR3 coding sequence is TGTGCCAGCAGGACTAGCGGGACCTTCGGCGAGCAGTACTTC.